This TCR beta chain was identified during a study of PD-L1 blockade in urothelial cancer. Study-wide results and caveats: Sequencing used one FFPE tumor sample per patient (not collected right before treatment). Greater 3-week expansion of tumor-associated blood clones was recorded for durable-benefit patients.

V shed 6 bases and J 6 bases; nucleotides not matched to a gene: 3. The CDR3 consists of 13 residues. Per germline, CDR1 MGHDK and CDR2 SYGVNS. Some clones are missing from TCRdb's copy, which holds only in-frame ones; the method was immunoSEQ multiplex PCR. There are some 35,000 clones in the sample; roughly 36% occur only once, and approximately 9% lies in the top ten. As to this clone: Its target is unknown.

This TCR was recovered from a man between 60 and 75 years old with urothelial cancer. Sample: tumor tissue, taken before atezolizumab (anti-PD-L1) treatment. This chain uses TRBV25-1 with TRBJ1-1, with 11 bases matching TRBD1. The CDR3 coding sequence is TGTGCCAGCAGGGGACAGGGGGTCCCTGAAGCTTTCTTT. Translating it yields CASRGQGVPEAFF. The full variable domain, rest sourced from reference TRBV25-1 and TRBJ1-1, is EADIYQTPRYLVIGTGKKITLECSQTMGHDKMYWYQQDPGMELHLIHYSYGVNSTEKGDLSSESTVSRIRTEHFPLTLESARPSHTSQYLCASRGQGVPEAFFGQGTRLTVV.